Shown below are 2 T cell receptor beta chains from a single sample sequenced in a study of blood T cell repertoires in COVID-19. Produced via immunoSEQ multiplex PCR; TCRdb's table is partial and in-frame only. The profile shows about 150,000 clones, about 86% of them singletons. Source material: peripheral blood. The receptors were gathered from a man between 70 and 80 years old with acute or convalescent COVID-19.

The CDR3 sequence is CASSPGTYSNQPQHF. CDR3 sequence (DNA): TGCGCCAGCAGCCCTGGGACATATAGCAATCAGCCCCAGCATTTT. J is TRBJ1-5 and V is TRBV5-1, with a tentative D call TRBD1 (6 bases). V dropped 4 bases and J dropped 0 bases, with 11 bases sitting between them. The germline V gene encodes CDR1 SGHRS and CDR2 YFSETQ. The CDR3 has 15 residues.

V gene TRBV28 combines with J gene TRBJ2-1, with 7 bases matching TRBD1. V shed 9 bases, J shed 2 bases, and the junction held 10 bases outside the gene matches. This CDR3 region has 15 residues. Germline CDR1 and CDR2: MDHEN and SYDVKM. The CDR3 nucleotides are TGTGCCAGTCAAGGGGGCTTAGGGACCTACAATGAGCAGTTCTTC. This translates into CASQGGLGTYNEQFF.